The source of this TCR beta chain is a study of shared clonotypes between healthy human individuals. Profiling relied on immunoSEQ multiplex PCR, and the TCRdb table lists in-frame clones only, not all of them. The sample consists of about 2.3 million clones, 92% of them appearing once. V shed 4 bases and J 4 bases; nucleotides not matched to a gene: 7. Germline V lookup: CDR1 SGHRS, CDR2 YFSETQ. The CDR3 length is 14 residues. V usage is TRBV5-1 and J usage is TRBJ1-2, with TRBD1 matching over 7 bases. The receptor's source is a man aged 18 to 29 in good health. Some clones in this sample may be carry-over from other donors' samples. Source material: naive CD4+ T cells from PBMCs. Subset denoted: CD45RA+ positively selected. The CDR3 DNA reads as TGCGCCAGCAGCCCGGGACAGTTCACCTATGGCTACACCTTC. It yields the protein CASSPGQFTYGYTF.